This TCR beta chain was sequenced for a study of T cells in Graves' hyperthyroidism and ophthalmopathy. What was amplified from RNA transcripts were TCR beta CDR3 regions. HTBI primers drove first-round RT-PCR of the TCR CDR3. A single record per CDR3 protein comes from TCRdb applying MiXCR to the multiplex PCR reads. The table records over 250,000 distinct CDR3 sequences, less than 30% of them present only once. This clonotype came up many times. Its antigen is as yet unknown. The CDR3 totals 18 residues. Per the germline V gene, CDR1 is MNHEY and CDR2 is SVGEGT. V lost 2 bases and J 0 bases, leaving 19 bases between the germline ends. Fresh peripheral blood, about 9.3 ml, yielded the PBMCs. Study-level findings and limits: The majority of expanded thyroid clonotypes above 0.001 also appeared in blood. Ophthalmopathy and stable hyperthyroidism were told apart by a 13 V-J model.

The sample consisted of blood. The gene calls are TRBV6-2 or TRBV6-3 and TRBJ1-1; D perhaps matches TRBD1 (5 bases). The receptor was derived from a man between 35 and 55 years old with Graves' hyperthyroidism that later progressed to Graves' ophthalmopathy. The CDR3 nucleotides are TGTGCCAGCAGTTACATTTTACCCGACAGAAACATGAACACTGAAGCTTTCTTT. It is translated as CASSYILPDRNMNTEAFF.